This record looks at one T cell receptor beta chain sequence and its context. The junction shows a germline mismatch at one end, possibly a read error. This sample was taken from a study of T cell changes during pregnancy in multiple sclerosis. Method: immunoSEQ multiplex PCR; TCRdb's copy keeps in-frame clones and lacks some. Of tens of thousands of clones in the sample, roughly 92% were seen once. The sample was peripheral blood, taken in the third trimester of pregnancy. The TCR comes from a female donor in good health, enrolled as a control in a pregnancy study.

The CDR3: CASSMGLARGDTQYF. CDR3 bases: TGTGCTAGCAGCATGGGACTAGCGAGAGGGGATACGCAGTATTTT. The V and J genes are TRBV7-7 and TRBJ2-3, with 10 bases lining up with TRBD2. The CDR3 length is 15 residues. From germline, CDR1 is SSHAT and CDR2 FNYEAQ (reference sequence).